This T cell receptor (beta chain) is from a study of CD4+ T cells in melanoma. Whole-study results and caveats: CD8+ T cell, macrophage and B cell function reportedly correlated with neoantigen-specific CD4+ T cells. Reportedly, melanoma neoantigen-specific CD4+ T cells showed varied differentiation states.

In regard to this clone: Its antigen is unknown.

TCRdb keeps only in-frame clones here, not all; method: immunoSEQ multiplex PCR. The sample lists nearly 50,000 clones; nearly 90% were seen once. This CDR3 is built from 15 residues. V gave up 3 bases and J gave up 3 bases; unmatched junction bases: 2. The V gene's germline CDR1 is SEHNR and CDR2 FQNEAQ (reference sequence). The source is a human donor with melanoma. Sequencing was done on a sample of peripheral blood. This chain links TRBV7-9 with TRBJ2-3; 11 positions match TRBD1. The CDR3 here is CASSFRDRGTDTQYF. CDR3 DNA: TGTGCCAGCAGCTTCCGGGACAGGGGGACAGATACGCAGTATTTT.